The clone carrying this TCR beta chain was recorded many times. This beta chain is off target for a library built for alpha chains, so its abundance means little. This record belongs to a study of spatial heterogeneity in lung cancer. Study at large: An average of more than ten raw reads was observed per unique TCR and UMI combination.

Individual TCR cDNA molecules each bore their own unique molecular identifier. TCRdb recomputed calls from the 5' RACE reads with MiXCR, one row per CDR3 protein. The table lists more than 9,000 distinct CDR3 sequences, 6.2% of them singletons. CDR1 is SNHLY, CDR2 FYNNEI, per germline. V was shortened by 5 bases and J by 0 bases, with 11 bases between the two germline ends. This CDR3 has 15 amino acids. Noted time point: sample taken at primary tumor resection. Sequencing covered unsorted whole RNA taken from tumor, nontumor lung or frozen PBMC. A total of about 73 untreated early-stage non-small cell lung cancer patients served as donors.

The chain carries TRBV2 and TRBJ2-1; D uncertain. This clonotype was obtained from a male donor with early-stage non-small cell lung cancer. Source: normal lung tissue next to the tumor, taken at surgery. CDR3 amino acids: CASSLLRSSYNEQFF. The CDR3 DNA reads TGTGCCAGCAGTCTCCTAAGGAGCTCCTACAATGAGCAGTTCTTC.